This entry lists 31 T cell receptor beta chains sequenced from one sample in a study of cytomegalovirus exposure and HLA in healthy donors. The PCR used 60 Vbeta and 13 Jbeta primers. TCRdb's copy holds only in-frame clones and misses some; the assay was immunoSEQ multiplex PCR. The profile covers about 78,000 clones, with roughly 60% appearing a single time and around 6% taken by the ten largest. The sample was PBMCs. The receptor source for this set is a man aged 30-40 years in good health and CMV-seropositive.

The chain carries TRBV4-3 and TRBJ2-7; 12 bases match TRBD2. The CDR3 consists of 16 residues. Losses at the gene ends were 1 base for V and 1 base for J; bases not matched to a gene: 2. The germline V gene has CDR1 LGHNA and CDR2 YSLEER. The CDR3 here is CASSQGLAGESYEQYF. CDR3 nucleotide sequence: TGCGCCAGCAGCCAAGGACTAGCGGGAGAGTCCTACGAGCAGTACTTC.

The chain recombines TRBV7-9 with TRBJ1-2, with TRBD1 identical over 8 bases. V lost 5 bases, J lost 8 bases, and 7 bases stayed unmatched. The V gene's germline CDR1 is SEHNR and CDR2 FQNEAQ (reference sequence). The CDR3 is 13 residues long. As DNA, the CDR3 is TGTGCCAGCAGCGAGGACAGGGCGGTCGGCTACACCTTC. Translated: CASSEDRAVGYTF.

The V gene is TRBV11-2, the J gene TRBJ2-4, with a possible D match to TRBD1 (7 bases). Trimming stripped 3 bases from V and 7 bases from J, with 13 bases between. In germline, CDR1 is SGHAT, CDR2 FQNNGV. The CDR3 covers 14 residues. Here the CDR3 reads CASSFGGTANIQYF. The CDR3 nucleotides read TGTGCCAGCAGCTTTGGGGGGACAGCCAACATTCAGTACTTC.

The V call is TRBV27, the J call TRBJ2-3; 9 bases are shared with TRBD2. Germline CDR1 and CDR2: MNHEY and SMNVEV (reference sequence). Losses at the gene ends were 3 bases for V and 4 bases for J; bases not matched to a gene: 8. The CDR3 contains 16 residues. CDR3 nucleotide sequence: TGTGCCAGCAGTTTGCGGGGGCGGGGGGGCGCAGATACGCAGTATTTT. The encoded protein is CASSLRGRGGADTQYF.

The chain recombines TRBV5-5 with TRBJ2-5, with 7 bases identical to TRBD2. J lost 3 bases, V lost 5 bases, and 7 bases had no gene match. CDR1 and CDR2 (germline): SGHKS, YYEKEE (reference sequence). CDR3 size: 14 residues. CDR3 sequence reads: CASRVGLTEETQYF. The CDR3 bases are TGTGCCAGCAGGGTGGGACTAACGGAAGAGACCCAGTACTTC.

This clone has just a few counts. This chain links TRBV6-6 with TRBJ1-3; TRBD1 agrees at 11 bases. CDR3 length: 14 amino acids. The V gene end was trimmed by 8 bases and the J gene end by 1 base; junction bases not matched to a gene: 1. Germline loops: CDR1 MNHNY, CDR2 SVGAGI (reference sequence). CDR3 loop: CASGQGASGNTIYF. The CDR3 DNA is TGTGCCAGCGGACAGGGGGCGTCTGGAAACACCATATATTTT.

This clone was seen a few times. The J gene is TRBJ1-6, the V gene TRBV7-8, with D perhaps matching TRBD1 (5 bases). The germline V gene encodes CDR1 SGHVS and CDR2 FQNEAQ. The V and J ends lost 8 bases and 8 bases respectively, with 16 bases between them. The CDR3 is made up of 14 amino acids. CDR3 bases: TGTGCCAGCCGGGGGAGGTTATCGGATTCACCCCTCCACTTT. Translation: CASRGRLSDSPLHF.

The chain links TRBV19 to TRBJ2-5; the match to TRBD2 covers 8 bases. The CDR3 is 14 residues long. Germline values: CDR1 LNHDA, CDR2 SQIVND (reference sequence). The ends lost 4 bases at V and 6 bases at J; junction bases unmatched: 7. CDR3 loop: CASSKREGLKTQYF. DNA for the CDR3: TGTGCCAGTAGTAAACGGGAGGGCCTGAAGACCCAGTACTTC.

A few counts support this clone. The V and J genes are TRBV9 and TRBJ2-2; D perhaps matches TRBD1 (5 bases). Trimming cost V 0 bases and J 5 bases, with 5 bases left between them. Per germline, CDR1 SGDLS and CDR2 YYNGEE. The CDR3 has 13 residues. The CDR3 is CASSVGQTGELFF. CDR3 sequence (DNA): TGTGCCAGCAGCGTAGGACAGACCGGGGAGCTGTTTTTT.

The CDR3 protein is CASSRARENTGELFF. CDR3 nucleotides: TGTGCCAGCAGCCGGGCCCGGGAAAACACCGGGGAGCTGTTTTTT. The J gene is TRBJ2-2, the V gene TRBV5-4, with D possibly being TRBD2 (5 bases). The V end was cut by 4 bases, the J end by 2 bases, with 12 bases between. This CDR3 region has 15 residues. The germline gives CDR1 SGHNT, CDR2 YYREEE (reference sequence).

V is TRBV11-2 and J is TRBJ2-1; 9 bases align to TRBD2. The ends lost 2 bases at V and 2 bases at J; junction bases unmatched: 1. Germline V gene data show CDR1 as SGHAT and CDR2 as FQNNGV. The length of the CDR3 is 15 residues. The CDR3 DNA reads TGTGCCAGCAGCTTACTAGCGGGAACCTACAATGAGCAGTTCTTC. Residues: CASSLLAGTYNEQFF. The full variable domain, in which reference TRBV11-2 and TRBJ2-1 provide the parts outside the CDR3, is EAGVAQSPRYKIIEKRQSVAFWCNPISGHATLYWYQQILGQGPKLLIQFQNNGVVDDSQLPKDRFSAERLKGVDSTLKIQPAKLEDSAVYLCASSLLAGTYNEQFFGPGTRLTVL.

The genes are TRBV6-5 and TRBJ1-3; the D is unclear. Trimming pared 6 bases from V and 2 bases from J, leaving 5 bases between. The CDR3 length is 12 residues. CDR1 MNHEY and CDR2 SVGAGI come from the germline V gene. The CDR3 coding sequence is TGTGCCAGCAGCCCTACTGGAAACACCATATATTTT. Its translation is CASSPTGNTIYF.

V is TRBV10-2 and J is TRBJ2-7; 13 bases agree with TRBD2. The germline V gene has CDR1 WSHSY and CDR2 SAAADI. This CDR3 has 16 amino acids. After removal of 6 bases from V and 5 bases from J, the junction contained 10 bases not matched to a gene. The CDR3 sequence is CASRHLTSGRRNEQYF. CDR3 in DNA: TGCGCCAGCAGGCACCTGACTAGCGGGAGGAGAAACGAGCAGTACTTC.

In this sample, this clone turned up once. The chain links TRBV5-1 to TRBJ2-6; a possible D gene is TRBD1 (6 bases). The length of the CDR3 is 17 residues. V gave up 5 bases and J gave up 4 bases, with 19 bases separating them. Germline V gene data show CDR1 as SGHRS and CDR2 as YFSETQ. CDR3 in DNA: TGCGCCAGCAGTTTAGCTCCGGGACAATCCGGGGCCAACGTCCTGACTTTC. Protein product: CASSLAPGQSGANVLTF.

The genes are TRBV4-3 and TRBJ1-2, with TRBD1 matching 7 bases. CDR3 length: 17 amino acids. Trimming at V came to 0 bases and at J to 4 bases, leaving 11 bases not matched to a gene. CDR1 is LGHNA and CDR2 is YSLEER in the germline V gene. CDR3 amino acids: CASSQEDRDPSIYGYTF. The CDR3 DNA follows: TGCGCCAGCAGCCAAGAAGACAGGGATCCTTCAATCTATGGCTACACCTTC.

The rearrangement links TRBV7-6 to TRBJ1-4; D remains ambiguous. This CDR3 contains 15 residues. V lost 4 bases and J lost 3, with 12 bases in between. Germline V gene sequence: CDR1 SGHVS, CDR2 FNYEAQ. The CDR3 loop reads CASSWSSPPNEKLFF. The CDR3 nucleotides read TGTGCCAGCAGCTGGTCGAGTCCGCCTAATGAAAAACTGTTTTTT.

J is TRBJ1-3 and V is TRBV5-1; D uncertain. Germline V gene data show CDR1 as SGHRS and CDR2 as YFSETQ. V lost 1 base and J 4 bases, leaving 12 bases between the germline ends. CDR3 length equals 15 residues. The CDR3: CASSLHGAAGNTIYF. The CDR3 DNA reads as TGCGCCAGCAGCTTGCACGGAGCTGCGGGAAACACCATATATTTT.

The CDR3: CASSPDWVYEQYF. In nucleotides, the CDR3 is TGCGCCAGCAGCCCGGACTGGGTCTACGAGCAGTACTTC. The chain has TRBV5-1 and TRBJ2-7, with a possible D match to TRBD2 (5 bases). From germline, CDR1 is SGHRS and CDR2 YFSETQ. The germline V and J ends were trimmed by 4 bases and 3 bases, with 11 bases remaining between them. This CDR3 has 13 residues.

The J gene is TRBJ2-1, the V gene TRBV11-2; a weak D match, TRBD1 (5 bases). The germline gives CDR1 SGHAT, CDR2 FQNNGV. Trimming left V 2 bases short and J 3 bases short, with 11 bases between. This CDR3 has 15 amino acids. The CDR3 loop reads CASSLIQGIYNEQFF. In nucleotides, the CDR3 is TGTGCCAGCAGCTTAATCCAGGGTATCTACAATGAGCAGTTCTTC.

The chain combines TRBV5-1 with TRBJ2-3; D might be TRBD2 (5 bases). Trimming left V 0 bases short and J 0 bases short, with 11 bases between. Germline assignment: CDR1 SGHRS and CDR2 YFSETQ. The CDR3 is 16 amino acids. For the CDR3, the DNA is TGCGCCAGCAGCTTGGTGGTAGCGACTAGCACAGATACGCAGTATTTT. Its protein product is CASSLVVATSTDTQYF.

This clone was detected a few times. V gene TRBV5-1 combines with J gene TRBJ2-1, with 8 nucleotides matching TRBD1. Germline-derived CDR1 and CDR2 are SGHRS and YFSETQ. After removal of 0 bases from V and 3 bases from J, the junction contained 2 bases not matched to a gene. The CDR3 extends over 15 amino acids. DNA of the CDR3: TGCGCCAGCAGCTTGGAAGGGACAGGCTACAATGAGCAGTTCTTC. It translates to CASSLEGTGYNEQFF.

V and J are TRBV6-1 and TRBJ1-4; 9 bases align to TRBD1. The junction had 6 bases not matched to a gene; V was cut back by 6 bases and J by 10 bases. Germline loops: CDR1 MNHNS, CDR2 SASEGT. This CDR3 is 13 amino acids long. CDR3 in amino acids: CASRRDREGKLFF. Here the CDR3 DNA reads TGTGCCAGCAGGAGGGACAGGGAAGGAAAACTGTTTTTT.

This sequence joins TRBV9 and TRBJ2-2; D is perhaps TRBD1 (6 bases). The V end was cut by 3 bases, the J end by 4 bases, with 16 bases between. CDR3 length: 16 residues. Germline V gene data show CDR1 as SGDLS and CDR2 as YYNGEE. The CDR3 protein is CASSGTTGPGTGELFF. CDR3 sequence (DNA): TGTGCCAGCAGCGGGACCACAGGGCCGGGCACCGGGGAGCTGTTTTTT.

This chain uses TRBV29-1 with TRBJ2-5; D perhaps matches TRBD1 (6 bases). Trimming pared 4 bases from V and 5 bases from J, leaving 11 bases between. Per germline, CDR1 SQVTM and CDR2 ANQGSEA. CDR3 length equals 12 residues. As DNA, the CDR3 is TGCAGCGTTGGCCCTCAGGGGGAGACCCAGTACTTC. Translating it yields CSVGPQGETQYF.

This clone was counted only a few times. This chain uses TRBV15 with TRBJ2-7; 7 positions agree with TRBD1. The V and J ends lost 0 bases and 2 bases, in that order; junction bases with no gene match: 7. The germline V gene encodes CDR1 LNHNV and CDR2 YYDKDF (reference sequence). The CDR3 runs 16 residues. As DNA, the CDR3 is TGTGCCACCAGCAGAGATTTGGGGACAGCGCCCTACGAGCAGTACTTC. This sequence encodes CATSRDLGTAPYEQYF.

The CDR3 protein is CASSAGAGGSYNEQFF. The CDR3 nucleotides read TGTGCCAGCAGCGCCGGAGCGGGGGGCTCCTACAATGAGCAGTTCTTC. The chain carries TRBV9 and TRBJ2-1; 9 bases fit TRBD2. The CDR3 is made up of 16 amino acids. The trim removed 3 bases at V and 0 bases at J, leaving 4 bases unmatched. From germline, CDR1 is SGDLS and CDR2 YYNGEE. The full variable domain, rest sourced from reference TRBV9 and TRBJ2-1, is DSGVTQTPKHLITATGQRVTLRCSPRSGDLSVYWYQQSLDQGLQFLIQYYNGEERAKGNILERFSAQQFPDLHSELNLSSLELGDSALYFCASSAGAGGSYNEQFFGPGTRLTVL.

The genes are TRBV28 and TRBJ2-5; 7 bases line up with TRBD1. Germline V gene data show CDR1 as MDHEN and CDR2 as SYDVKM. V dropped 4 bases and J dropped 2; count of bases not matched to a gene: 10. This CDR3 has 16 residues. The DNA for the CDR3 is TGTGCCAGCAGTTCCATCTCGGGACAGATTCAAGAGACCCAGTACTTC. Translating it yields CASSSISGQIQETQYF.

This clone turned up a few times. The chain employs TRBV12-5 and TRBJ2-2; 12 bases map to TRBD1. V trimming: 4 bases; J trimming: 4 bases; junction bases outside the gene matches: 4. This CDR3 is 16 amino acids long. Germline V lookup: CDR1 LGHNT, CDR2 FRNRAP. Here the CDR3 reads CASGWGQGAVTGELFF. The CDR3 region has the DNA TGTGCTAGTGGTTGGGGACAGGGGGCGGTCACCGGGGAGCTGTTTTTT.

The chain employs TRBV4-1 and TRBJ2-3, with D possibly matching TRBD1 (6 bases). V was clipped by 0 bases and J by 9 bases, with 10 bases between them. The CDR3 contains 13 residues. Germline lookup yields CDR1 MGHRA and CDR2 YSYEKL. The CDR3 spells CASSQDAQGTQYF. CDR3 nucleotide sequence: TGCGCCAGCAGCCAAGATGCACAGGGCACGCAGTATTTT.

The chain employs TRBV10-2 and TRBJ2-5; a possible D gene is TRBD2 (7 bases). V shed 3 bases and J shed 5 bases, with 19 bases lying between them. This CDR3 has 16 amino acids. Germline lookup yields CDR1 WSHSY and CDR2 SAAADI. CDR3 coding DNA: TGCGCCAGCAGTGACTCTCGAGATGCGGGGGCGGAGACCCAGTACTTC. Its protein is CASSDSRDAGAETQYF.

This clone was observed once. The chain employs TRBV29-1 and TRBJ2-3; D is possibly TRBD2 (7 bases). Germline V gene sequence: CDR1 SQVTM, CDR2 ANQGSEA. Between the trimmed V and J ends, which lost 4 bases and 1 base, there was a span of 21 bases. The CDR3 length is 17 residues. In DNA form, the CDR3 reads TGCAGCGTTGGGGGGCGGGCGGGAGAGACGGGCACAGATACGCAGTATTTT. Translated: CSVGGRAGETGTDTQYF.